This T cell receptor beta chain was captured in a study of identical twins. The table lists this clonotype with many counts. V lost 5 bases to trimming and J lost 2 bases; unmatched junction nucleotides: 8. CDR1 and CDR2 from the germline V gene are SGHTA and FQGTGA. This CDR3 spans 17 amino acids. TCRdb reanalysed the 5' RACE reads using MiXCR and keeps one entry per CDR3 protein. The sample lists 500,000 or so distinct CDR3 sequences, over 11% occurring once. The sample was also reused in another study, on yellow fever vaccine responses in identical twins.

Sequencing was performed on CD4+ T cells sorted from blood. The sequence was obtained from a woman aged 18-35 years in good health. The V gene is TRBV7-3, the J gene TRBJ2-3; 12 bases match TRBD2. The DNA for the CDR3 is TGTGCCAGCAGCCCAGGACTAGCGGGGCTCTTCACAGATACGCAGTATTTT. Translated, it gives CASSPGLAGLFTDTQYF.